This T cell receptor (beta chain) was identified in a study of T cell responses to AZD1222 COVID-19 vaccine. Second-dose groups at about 4 or about 12 weeks were pooled. Clones were read by immunoSEQ multiplex PCR, and TCRdb kept only the in-frame ones, dropping some. The repertoire includes some 130,000 clones, approximately 95% of them detected once, and around 6.5% sits in the top ten. The TCR was taken from an adult who received the AZD1222 COVID-19 vaccine. The specimen was peripheral blood, collected 28 days after the second AZD1222 dose.

This chain's CDR3 is CASSLGTGGYNEQFF. The CDR3 DNA follows: TGTGCCAGCAGCCTCGGGACAGGGGGCTACAATGAGCAGTTCTTC. V is TRBV28 and J is TRBJ2-1; 11 positions agree with TRBD1. This CDR3 is 15 amino acids long. Germline V gene data show CDR1 as MDHEN and CDR2 as SYDVKM. V shed 6 bases, J shed 3 bases, and the junction held 4 bases outside the gene matches.